These T cell receptor beta chains were read from a single sample in a study of T cells in Graves' hyperthyroidism and ophthalmopathy. Each CDR3 protein gets one entry after TCRdb re-called the multiplex PCR reads with MiXCR. The profile shows over 400,000 distinct CDR3 sequences, around a fifth of them singletons. Sequenced: blood. These receptors all stem from a woman aged 70-85 years with Graves' ophthalmopathy. The CDR3 runs from the conserved cysteine through the conserved F or W. A D gene is named only where the DNA matches it firmly. Not every row has a clone size; where given, it reads once, few, many or a size class.

>-|TRBJ2-3|-|TRBV18
TGTGCCAGCTCACCATACATGGGGACCCCAACAGATACGCAGTATTTT
CASSPYMGTPTDTQYF
>-|TRBJ1-1|-|TRBV11-2
TGTGCCAGCAGCTTTAAAACTGAAGCTTTCTTT
CASSFKTEAFF
>-|TRBJ1-5|-|TRBV18
TGTGCCAGCTCACGGTCGGCGGGGGGGCGCAGCGGTCAGCCCCAGCATTTT
CASSRSAGGRSGQPQHF
>many|TRBJ1-5|-|TRBV4-2
TGTGCCAGCAGCCAAGATTGGAGGGGACGAAATCAGCCCCAGCATTTT
CASSQDWRGRNQPQHF
>-|TRBJ2-5|TRBD2|TRBV19
TGTGCCAGTAGTTATCGCGGGAGGGCCGGGGAGACCCAGTACTTC
CASSYRGRAGETQYF
>many|TRBJ1-1|TRBD1|TRBV7-8
TGTGCCAGCAGCTTATTCAGGGGGCTGGACACTGAAGCTTTCTTT
CASSLFRGLDTEAFF
>many|TRBJ2-3|TRBD2|TRBV12-3/TRBV12-4
TGTGCCAGCAGCCTCACTAGCGGGCTCACAGATACGCAGTATTTT
CASSLTSGLTDTQYF
>-|TRBJ1-2|TRBD1|TRBV28
TGTGCCAGCAGTTTTGGGGACAGGGCAAACTATGGCTACACCTTC
CASSFGDRANYGYTF
>-|TRBJ2-3|-|TRBV7-9
TGTGCCAGCAGCCTAATAGCGGGCACAGATACGCAGTATTTT
CASSLIAGTDTQYF
>-|TRBJ1-2|-|TRBV24-1
TGTACCACCAGTGGCCGTTCCCGGAAGGGCACCTATGGCTACACCTTC
CTTSGRSRKGTYGYTF
>many|TRBJ1-1|-|TRBV11-2
TGTGCCAGCAGCCTAGGACAGATCGGCACTGAAGCTTTCTTT
CASSLGQIGTEAFF
>-|TRBJ2-7|-|TRBV2
TGTGCCAGCAGAACCCGAGGCGGGCACCGAGCCCACGAGCAGTACTTC
CASRTRGGHRAHEQYF
>few|TRBJ1-2|-|TRBV12-3/TRBV12-4
TGTGCCAGCAGCTACGACAGCCTTTTGGGCTACACCTTC
CASSYDSLLGYTF
>few|TRBJ1-6|-|TRBV3-1
TGTGCCAGCAGCCAAGACACAGGATATAATTCACCCCTCCACTTT
CASSQDTGYNSPLHF
>-|TRBJ2-3|TRBD2|TRBV4-3
TGCGCCAGCAGCCACCCGGGGCTAGCGGGAGCAATAGATACGCAGTATTTT
CASSHPGLAGAIDTQYF
>few|TRBJ2-7|TRBD1|TRBV6-2/TRBV6-3
TGTGCCAGCAGCCCCTTGGACAGGGAATACGAGCAGTACTTC
CASSPLDREYEQYF
>-|TRBJ2-1|TRBD1|TRBV4-3
TGCGCCAGCAGCCTATGCGACAGGGGTATGGGCTACAATGAGCAGTTCTTC
CASSLCDRGMGYNEQFF
>-|TRBJ1-2|-|TRBV5-6
TGTGCCAGCAGCTTGGACCCTGGGACGGGTGGCTACACCTTC
CASSLDPGTGGYTF
>many|TRBJ2-1|-|TRBV2
TGTGCCAGCAGTGTTGTCCTAACCTACAATGAGCAGTTCTTC
CASSVVLTYNEQFF
>-|TRBJ2-3|-|TRBV5-1
TGCGCCAGCAGCACGGACCCTAGTGATACGCAGTATTTT
CASSTDPSDTQYF
>few|TRBJ1-4|-|TRBV28
TGTGCCAGCAGTTTAGGGGCGAGCGAAAAACTGTTTTTT
CASSLGASEKLFF
>-|TRBJ2-1|TRBD1|TRBV30
TGTGCCTGGGTTGGGGAAGACAGGGGCCAGCTTTTTAGCAATGAGCAGTTCTTC
CAWVGEDRGQLFSNEQFF
>-|TRBJ2-3|-|TRBV6-1
TGTGCCAGCACGGGACTTTTGGCAGATACGCAGTATTTT
CASTGLLADTQYF
>-|TRBJ1-6|-|TRBV10-3
TGTGCCATCAGTGAATTGGACGGGAGCTCACCCCTCCACTTT
CAISELDGSSPLHF
>-|TRBJ2-1|-|TRBV12-5
TGTGCTAGTGGTTTGCTAAGATACGATGAGCAGTTCTTC
CASGLLRYDEQFF
>few|TRBJ1-1|-|TRBV29-1
TGCAGCGGGGGACATCCGGGAGTCGGGGGTGAAGCTTTCTTT
CSGGHPGVGGEAFF
>many|TRBJ1-5|-|TRBV28
TGTGCCAGCAGGGACGGCGCTGGGCCCCAGCATTTT
CASRDGAGPQHF
>-|TRBJ2-4|-|TRBV20-1
TGCAGTGCTCGGGACACGGGTGAGAGTAACATTCAGTACTTC
CSARDTGESNIQYF
>-|TRBJ1-1|-|TRBV18
TGTGCCAGCTCACCAAATTCCCAAGGGTCTGAAGCTTTCTTT
CASSPNSQGSEAFF
>many|TRBJ2-7|TRBD2|TRBV10-3
TGTGCCATCACCGACGAGACTAGCGGGAGATACGAGCAGTACTTC
CAITDETSGRYEQYF
>many|TRBJ2-1|TRBD2|TRBV11-2
TGTGCCAGCAGCTTAGCTAGCGGGAGGGCCCCCTCGTTCTTC
CASSLASGRAPSFF
>few|TRBJ2-3|-|TRBV6-1
TGTGCCAGCAGTGGCCTAGACAGCACCACAGATACGCAGTATTTT
CASSGLDSTTDTQYF
>many|TRBJ2-3|TRBD2|TRBV7-2
TGTGCCAGCAGCCCGCGACTAGCTGGGTTGCCAGATACGCAGTATTTT
CASSPRLAGLPDTQYF
>once|TRBJ2-1|-|TRBV7-2
TGTGCCAGCAGCCAACCAGGGGTTTTTTCCTACAATGAGCAGTTCTTC
CASSQPGVFSYNEQFF
>-|TRBJ1-2|-|TRBV4-2
TGTGCCAGCAGCCCGGCCGAGGAAGGGGGGACTAAAGGCTACACCTTC
CASSPAEEGGTKGYTF
>-|TRBJ2-7|TRBD2|TRBV20-1
TGCAGTGCTAGAGCAACGAAGGGACTAGCGGGTTCCTACGAGCAGTACTTC
CSARATKGLAGSYEQYF
>many|TRBJ1-1|-|TRBV7-9
TGTGCCAGCAGCTTGGAAGGGCCAGGGCCTTTCTTT
CASSLEGPGPFF